This TCR beta chain was captured in a study of T-cell memory formation after mild COVID-19. Study-wide context: The TCR clusters were mostly specific to one donor.

Points from the study as a whole: Chiefly within CM and EM were the contracting CD4+ clones; CD8+ ones were within EMRA. Pre-infection memory harbored some responding clones, suggesting cross-reactive memory joined. Balance between CD4 and CD8 was seen in clones contracting day 15 to 85, and a CD4+ lean was seen in later expanders.

TCRdb reprocessed the 5' RACE reads with MiXCR, giving one entry per CDR3 protein. Of about 540,000 distinct CDR3 sequences in the sample, roughly 21% were seen once. CDR3 length: 17 residues. Concerning this clonotype itself: The antigen remains unidentified.

The sequenced material came from PBMCs or a T cell subset sorted from them (not recorded which). This sequence joins TRBV12-1 and TRBJ2-5; TRBD2 is the table's D call and was not checked against the DNA. TRBV12-1 is a listed pseudogene. The clonotype comes from an adult woman who had mild COVID-19 (a few samples of this study predate the infection). Cell type and time point are not known. CDR3 bases: TGTGCCAGCAGCTTTGCGAGACTAGCGGGGTCCAAAGAGACCCAGTACTTC. Amino acids: CASSFARLAGSKETQYF.